Each of the 27 T cell receptor beta chains below was sequenced from the same sample in a study of tumour-infiltrating T cells in Burkitt lymphoma. Generated by immunoSEQ multiplex PCR, the TCRdb table keeps only in-frame clones and is missing some. The data contain 5,500 to 7,000 clones, 10% of them singletons. Material for sequencing was tumor tissue. The receptors originated from a human donor with diffuse large B-cell lymphoma.

This clone was counted a few times. This chain connects TRBV7-8 to TRBJ1-6; D may be TRBD1 (5 bases). Per the germline V gene, CDR1 is SGHVS and CDR2 is FQNEAQ. V lost 2 bases and J lost 7, with 12 bases in between. CDR3 size: 15 residues. The CDR3 is CASSLSGTQNSPLHF. The CDR3 DNA sequence: TGTGCCAGCAGCTTATCCGGGACCCAAAATTCACCCCTCCACTTT.

The chain joins TRBV7-9 to TRBJ2-1; TRBD1 agrees at 9 bases. The CDR3 spans 17 residues. V was clipped by 4 bases and J by 0 bases; unmatched bases: 7. Germline assignment: CDR1 SEHNR and CDR2 FQNEAQ (reference sequence). Written as DNA, the CDR3 is TGTGCCAGCAGCTCAGGGACAGGGTTAAGCTCCTACAATGAGCAGTTCTTC. Translated, it gives CASSSGTGLSSYNEQFF.

The V call is TRBV18, the J call TRBJ1-1, with D possibly TRBD1 on 5 matching bases. Germline values: CDR1 KGHSH, CDR2 LQKENI. Trimming removed 1 base at V and 2 bases at J, with 17 bases between. The CDR3 extends over 17 amino acids. CDR3 loop: CASSPQLGGRGNTEAFF. The CDR3 DNA is TGTGCCAGCTCACCACAGCTGGGGGGTCGGGGAAACACTGAAGCTTTCTTT.

There are a few counts of this clone. This chain links TRBV9 with TRBJ2-1, with no clear D. The CDR3 has 9 residues. Trimming took off 7 bases at V and 9 bases at J, with 5 bases between the two ends. Germline V gives CDR1 SGDLS, CDR2 YYNGEE. CDR3 DNA sequence: TGTGCCAGCGGGGTTGAGCAGTTCTTC. Amino acid sequence: CASGVEQFF.

This chain links TRBV10-3 with TRBJ1-1; D is unresolved. Germline values: CDR1 ENHRY, CDR2 SYGVKD. V lost 2 bases to trimming and J lost 0 bases, with 10 bases between them. The CDR3 is made up of 15 amino acids. CDR3 amino acids: CAISEHRELNTEAFF. DNA of the CDR3: TGTGCCATCAGTGAGCATAGGGAATTGAACACTGAAGCTTTCTTT.

This clone has more than one count but fewer than ten. This CDR3 reads CATGQGRNYGYTF. CDR3 bases: TGTGCCACCGGACAGGGGCGGAACTATGGCTACACCTTC. The gene calls are TRBV2 and TRBJ1-2; 9 positions match TRBD1. Looked up from germline, CDR1 is SNHLY and CDR2 is FYNNEI. Trimming cost V 10 bases and J 2 bases; bases outside gene matches: 5. The CDR3 contains 13 residues.

The rearrangement uses TRBV20-1 and TRBJ1-2; D is uncertain. This CDR3 comprises 11 residues. Germline-derived CDR1 and CDR2 are DFQATT and SNEGSKA (reference sequence). V lost 4 bases, J lost 5 bases, and 8 bases lay in between. The CDR3 reads CSATRDYGYTF. The CDR3, as DNA: TGCAGTGCTACACGGGATTATGGCTACACCTTC.

This clone was counted a few times. V usage is TRBV2 and J usage is TRBJ2-4, with D perhaps matching TRBD2 (5 bases). The CDR3 spans 15 residues. The ends were cut back, 4 bases at V and 1 base at J, with 11 bases in the middle. The germline CDR1 and CDR2 sequences are SNHLY and FYNNEI. The CDR3 DNA reads TGTGCCAGCAGTGGAGTTAGCGAGGCCAAAAACATTCAGTACTTC. Amino acids: CASSGVSEAKNIQYF.

V gene TRBV15 combines with J gene TRBJ2-6; a possible D gene is TRBD1 (7 bases). V was shortened by 2 bases and J by 0 bases, with 17 bases between the two germline ends. There are 19 residues in the CDR3. Germline-derived CDR1 and CDR2 are LNHNV and YYDKDF (reference sequence). CDR3 bases: TGTGCCACCAGCAGAAGGAGCCAGGGGGGACGCTCTGGGGCCAACGTCCTGACTTTC. Its protein is CATSRRSQGGRSGANVLTF.

This clone was observed a handful of times. The chain recombines TRBV10-1 with TRBJ2-3, with a possible D match to TRBD1 (6 bases). Germline V gene data show CDR1 as WNHNN and CDR2 as SYGVQD (reference sequence). V was pared by 5 bases and J by 3 bases, with 12 bases between. The length of the CDR3 is 14 residues. The CDR3 here is CASSPGQETDTQYF. DNA of the CDR3: TGCGCCAGCAGTCCGGGACAAGAGACAGATACGCAGTATTTT.

There are a few counts of this clone. The chain carries TRBV6-6 and TRBJ1-5; 9 bases map to TRBD1. Trimming at V came to 6 bases and at J to 7 bases, leaving 10 bases not matched to a gene. The CDR3 is 15 amino acids. Germline CDR1 is MNHNY and CDR2 is SVGAGI (reference sequence). DNA of the CDR3: TGTGCCAGCAGGTCTACAGGGGGCGCGCTGCAGCCCCAGCATTTT. Translated, it gives CASRSTGGALQPQHF.

The chain carries TRBV6-6 and TRBJ1-6, with D maybe TRBD1 (5 bases). The ends were cut back, 6 bases at V and 13 bases at J, with 19 bases in the middle. The CDR3 is 14 amino acids. The germline gives CDR1 MNHNY, CDR2 SVGAGI (reference sequence). The CDR3 loop reads CASRGPGTGIPLHF. DNA of the CDR3: TGTGCCAGCAGAGGCCCGGGGACGGGTATCCCCCTCCACTTT.

DNA of the CDR3: TGTGCCAGTAGTATCAAGGGGGCGAGCAATCAGCCCCAGCATTTT. Translation gives CASSIKGASNQPQHF. This sequence joins TRBV19 and TRBJ1-5, with 7 bases fitting TRBD1. Germline V gene data show CDR1 as LNHDA and CDR2 as SQIVND (reference sequence). The CDR3 totals 15 residues. J gave up 1 base and V 3 bases, and 3 bases lay outside the gene matches. The variable domain in full, completed from reference TRBV19 and TRBJ1-5, reads DGGITQSPKYLFRKEGQNVTLSCEQNLNHDAMYWYRQDPGQGLRLIYYSQIVNDFQKGDIAEGYSVSREKKESFPLTVTSAQKNPTAFYLCASSIKGASNQPQHFGDGTRLSIL.

This clone has more than one count but fewer than ten. The rearrangement links TRBV6-1 to TRBJ2-7; D is ambiguous. CDR1 MNHNS and CDR2 SASEGT come from the germline V gene. The V end lost 4 bases, the J end lost 5 bases, and 9 bases lay between the germline ends. There are 12 residues in the CDR3. DNA of the CDR3: TGTGCCAGCAGTGGCCCACGGGACGAGCAGTACTTC. This gives the protein CASSGPRDEQYF.

The chain links TRBV9 to TRBJ1-6; D possibly corresponds to TRBD1 (6 bases). V was trimmed by 3 bases and J by 10 bases, leaving 17 bases between them. This CDR3 is 15 amino acids long. Germline V gene lookup returns CDR1 SGDLS and CDR2 YYNGEE. The CDR3 sequence is CASSAEGGGHSPLHF. The CDR3 DNA sequence: TGTGCCAGCAGCGCAGAGGGGGGAGGGCACTCACCCCTCCACTTT.

The chain carries TRBV11-2 and TRBJ2-7, with D perhaps TRBD1 or TRBD2 (5 bases each). V lost 4 bases to trimming and J lost 4 bases, with 17 bases between them. The CDR3 totals 15 residues. Germline CDR1 and CDR2: SGHAT and FQNNGV. DNA of the CDR3: TGTGCCAGCAGCTGGAGCCCGGGACCTCCTTACGAGCAGTACTTC. It encodes CASSWSPGPPYEQYF.

This clone was detected only a few times. The V and J genes are TRBV9 and TRBJ2-1, with 10 positions matching TRBD2. The CDR3 has 16 residues. Germline V gene lookup returns CDR1 SGDLS and CDR2 YYNGEE. J was trimmed by 4 bases and V by 4 bases; bases with no gene match: 8. DNA of the CDR3: TGTGCCAGCAGCCCAAGCGGGGGGGCTTTGTACAATGAGCAGTTCTTC. It is translated as CASSPSGGALYNEQFF. Drawing the rest from reference TRBV9 and TRBJ2-1, the complete variable domain is DSGVTQTPKHLITATGQRVTLRCSPRSGDLSVYWYQQSLDQGLQFLIQYYNGEERAKGNILERFSAQQFPDLHSELNLSSLELGDSALYFCASSPSGGALYNEQFFGPGTRLTVL.

V gene TRBV5-6 combines with J gene TRBJ2-3, with 9 nucleotides matching TRBD1. Per the germline V gene, CDR1 is SGHDT and CDR2 is YYEEEE. This CDR3 comprises 15 residues. V was pared by 0 bases and J by 3 bases, with 2 bases of the junction left unmatched. The CDR3 DNA reads as TGTGCCAGCAGCTTGGCCGGGACAGGGACAGATACGCAGTATTTT. The encoded protein is CASSLAGTGTDTQYF.

In this sample, this clone turned up a few times. V and J are TRBV14 and TRBJ2-5; D unresolved. Between the trimmed V and J ends, which lost 1 base and 1 base, there was a span of 4 bases. The germline V gene has CDR1 SGHDN and CDR2 FVKESK. The CDR3 has 13 residues. Here the CDR3 reads CASSQVLQETQYF. CDR3 bases: TGTGCCAGCAGCCAAGTTCTCCAAGAGACCCAGTACTTC.

This clone has just a few counts. CDR3 sequence reads: CASSEYKGSTDTQYF. The CDR3 bases are TGTGCCAGCAGTGAATACAAGGGGAGCACAGATACGCAGTATTTT. V and J are TRBV25-1 and TRBJ2-3, with D possibly being TRBD1 (5 bases). There are 15 residues in the CDR3. The V gene's germline CDR1 is MGHDK and CDR2 SYGVNS. V lost 0 bases and J 0 bases, leaving 7 bases between the germline ends.

V is TRBV7-2 and J is TRBJ1-6; D unclear. The germline V gene has CDR1 SGHTA and CDR2 FQGNSA. The V and J ends lost 5 bases and 1 base respectively, with 15 bases between them. The CDR3 contains 17 residues. The CDR3 protein is CASSAPRGGSYNSPLHF. In nucleotides, the CDR3 is TGTGCCAGCAGCGCCCCTAGAGGAGGGTCCTATAATTCACCCCTCCACTTT.

V usage is TRBV6-6 and J usage is TRBJ1-4, with TRBD1 as a possible D gene (5 bases). The CDR3 totals 12 residues. V shed 6 bases and J shed 8 bases, with 10 bases lying between them. The germline V gene has CDR1 MNHNY and CDR2 SVGAGI (reference sequence). The CDR3 DNA reads TGTGCCAGCAGGGGGGGTGGGGAAAAACTGTTTTTT. It translates to CASRGGGEKLFF.

This chain connects TRBV6-6 to TRBJ1-1; the D is unclear. The CDR3 has 14 residues. Germline values: CDR1 MNHNY, CDR2 SVGAGI (reference sequence). V lost 5 bases to trimming and J lost 6 bases, with 16 bases between them. In DNA, the CDR3 is TGTGCCAGCAGTGTCAGGTCGGAGAGCTCTGAAGCTTTCTTT. As protein: CASSVRSESSEAFF.

This chain connects TRBV19 to TRBJ2-7, with D tentatively TRBD1 (5 bases). V was trimmed by 6 bases and J by 4 bases, leaving 22 bases between them. Germline CDR1 and CDR2: LNHDA and SQIVND (reference sequence). The CDR3 length is 16 residues. The CDR3 spells CASSLSGHSRVYEQYF. CDR3 in DNA: TGTGCCAGTAGCCTATCCGGACATTCTCGGGTATACGAGCAGTACTTC.

The genes are TRBV9 and TRBJ2-2, with a tentative D call TRBD1 (6 bases). The ends were cut back, 1 base at V and 0 bases at J, with 22 bases in the middle. From germline, CDR1 is SGDLS and CDR2 YYNGEE. This CDR3 has 20 amino acids. The CDR3 loop reads CASSVHRVTLTGANTGELFF. The CDR3 region has the DNA TGTGCCAGCAGCGTACACAGGGTAACCCTAACTGGCGCGAACACCGGGGAGCTGTTTTTT.

The chain links TRBV29-1 to TRBJ1-2, with 11 bases lining up with TRBD1. The CDR3 runs to 14 residues. Germline values: CDR1 SQVTM, CDR2 ANQGSEA. The V and J ends lost 4 bases and 5 bases, in that order; junction bases with no gene match: 6. The CDR3 region has the DNA TGCAGCGTTGGGACAGGGGGCGCAAAGTATGGCTACACCTTC. This codes for CSVGTGGAKYGYTF.

This clone was counted a few times. The CDR3 region is CASSSGAVSYEQYF. The CDR3 bases are TGTGCCAGCAGCTCCGGAGCGGTCTCCTACGAGCAGTACTTC. The V and J genes are TRBV7-9 and TRBJ2-7; a weak D match, TRBD2 (5 bases). Germline CDR1 and CDR2: SEHNR and FQNEAQ (reference sequence). The CDR3 extends over 14 amino acids. Trimming took off 4 bases at V and 0 bases at J, with 10 bases between the two ends. The variable domain in full, completed from reference TRBV7-9 and TRBJ2-7, reads DTGVSQNPRHKITKRGQNVTFRCDPISEHNRLYWYRQTLGQGPEFLTYFQNEAQLEKSRLLSDRFSAERPKGSFSTLEIQRTEQGDSAMYLCASSSGAVSYEQYFGPGTRLTVT.